This TCR beta chain comes out of a study of T-cell reconstitution after alpha-beta-depleted transplantation in children. Study results and caveats: In patients about two months after transplant, alpha-beta T cells reportedly arose from several hundred expanded graft clones.

The TCRbeta library incorporated unique molecular identifiers. Via MiXCR, TCRdb re-called the PCR reads, giving one row per CDR3 protein. The sample contains over 25,000 distinct CDR3 sequences, under 7.5% of which appear only once. Trimming pared 4 bases from V and 9 bases from J, leaving 20 bases between. CDR1 is SGHDT and CDR2 is YYEEEE in the germline V gene. This CDR3 contains 15 residues. Notes on this clonotype: Antigen unknown.

The clonotype comes from a child in the first two years of life who had a stem cell transplant for acute myeloid leukemia, so the T cells may come from the graft donor. This material consisted of peripheral blood, taken 60 days after TCRalphabeta/CD19-depleted stem cell transplant. The J gene is TRBJ1-5, the V gene TRBV5-6, with D possibly matching TRBD1 (6 bases). CDR3 in DNA: TGTGCCAGCAGCCTAACAGGGTTCGGAGAGGGGCCCCAGCATTTT. Amino acids: CASSLTGFGEGPQHF.